The 30 T cell receptor beta chains below all came from one sample that was sequenced in a study of regulatory T cells in long-lasting Graves disease. The TCR beta library used iRepertoire HTBI primers with Arm-PCR amplification of CDR3. TCRdb recomputed calls from the multiplex PCR reads with MiXCR, one row per CDR3 protein. The repertoire includes fewer than 550,000 distinct CDR3 sequences, about 22% of them detected once, and around 7% sits in the top ten. Time point noted: persistent/refractory GD, antithyroid drugs over 5 years with positive TRAb. PBMC RNA served as the TCR library source. The sequencing here drew on peripheral blood mononuclear cells (PBMCs), taken when the disease was refractory, from a patient treated with antithyroid drugs. The receptors were sampled from a female donor with Graves disease.

The chain combines TRBV5-1 with TRBJ2-7; 8 bases are shared with TRBD2. This CDR3 is built from 13 residues. V shed 4 bases and J 6 bases; nucleotides not matched to a gene: 6. CDR1 and CDR2 from the germline V gene are SGHRS and YFSETQ. The CDR3 coding sequence is TGCGCCAGCAGCCGAACCGCGGGGGGCGAGCAGTACTTC. This translates into CASSRTAGGEQYF.

This clonotype was counted ten times or more. This chain links TRBV7-9 with TRBJ1-1; D is unresolved. Germline V gene lookup returns CDR1 SEHNR and CDR2 FQNEAQ (reference sequence). With 3 bases removed from V and 6 bases from J, the gap between germline ends came to 11 bases. CDR3 length equals 13 residues. This chain's CDR3 is CASSFPGSPEAFF. The CDR3 bases are TGTGCCAGCAGCTTCCCCGGGAGCCCTGAAGCTTTCTTT. Variable domain in full (rest from reference TRBV7-9 and TRBJ1-1): DTGVSQNPRHKITKRGQNVTFRCDPISEHNRLYWYRQTLGQGPEFLTYFQNEAQLEKSRLLSDRFSAERPKGSFSTLEIQRTEQGDSAMYLCASSFPGSPEAFFGQGTRLTVV.

There are many counts of this clonotype. This chain uses TRBV7-6 with TRBJ1-1; 7 bases line up with TRBD1. The germline CDR1 and CDR2 sequences are SGHVS and FNYEAQ. This CDR3 has 14 amino acids. Losses at the gene ends were 4 bases for V and 4 bases for J; bases not matched to a gene: 6. CDR3 nucleotide sequence: TGTGCCAGCAGCTCCGCCGACAGGGCCACTGAAGCTTTCTTT. This codes for CASSSADRATEAFF.

This clonotype was detected only a few times. An end of the junction differs from the germline gene, which may be a read error. This chain connects TRBV3-1 to TRBJ1-2; TRBD1 might be the D (5 bases). The CDR3 is made up of 18 amino acids. The germline V gene encodes CDR1 LGHDT and CDR2 YNNKEL (reference sequence). The CDR3: CASSQGPGTPGLDYGYTF. CDR3 DNA: TGTGCCAGCAGTCAAGGACCCGGGACTCCCGGGTTGGACTATGGCTACACCTTC.

The rearrangement links TRBV7-9 to TRBJ2-5; no clear D. V was clipped by 4 bases and J by 5 bases, with 14 bases between them. The V gene's germline CDR1 is SEHNR and CDR2 FQNEAQ (reference sequence). The CDR3 has 14 amino acids. The CDR3 loop is CASSSSQVGETQYF. The CDR3 nucleotides are TGTGCCAGCAGCTCCTCCCAGGTTGGGGAGACCCAGTACTTC.

The J gene is TRBJ1-1, the V gene TRBV19; D not resolved. CDR1 and CDR2 from the germline V gene are LNHDA and SQIVND (reference sequence). Trimming took 8 bases from V and 3 from J, leaving 22 bases between them. This CDR3 has 16 residues. Here the CDR3 reads CASFPGLDLQHTEAFF. Here the CDR3 DNA reads TGTGCCAGTTTCCCTGGTCTGGATCTACAGCACACTGAAGCTTTCTTT.

This clonotype has only a few counts. CDR3 protein: CASSSRNPGEAYEQYF. The CDR3 DNA sequence: TGTGCCAGCAGCTCTCGCAACCCGGGCGAGGCCTACGAGCAGTACTTC. J is TRBJ2-7 and V is TRBV12-3 or TRBV12-4; no clear D gene. V was pared by 6 bases and J by 2 bases, with 20 bases between. The CDR3 is 16 amino acids.

In its sample, this clonotype was seen a few times. The genes are TRBV6-1 and TRBJ1-5; a weak D match, TRBD1 (5 bases). CDR3 length: 16 residues. Trimming left V 2 bases short and J 7 bases short, with 18 bases between. Germline CDR1 and CDR2: MNHNS and SASEGT. CDR3 loop: CASSEIVGGGGQPQHF. CDR3 coding DNA: TGTGCCAGCAGTGAAATTGTCGGGGGGGGGGGACAGCCCCAGCATTTT.

This clonotype was counted many times. The chain employs TRBV6-5 and TRBJ1-5; TRBD1 might be the D (5 bases). V was clipped by 0 bases and J by 3 bases, with 18 bases between them. The CDR3 extends over 18 amino acids. Germline V gene sequence: CDR1 MNHEY, CDR2 SVGAGI. As DNA, the CDR3 is TGTGCCAGCAGTTACTCGAATAGGCAGGGCCTTCTCAATCAGCCCCAGCATTTT. It is translated as CASSYSNRQGLLNQPQHF.

This clonotype has just a few counts. The chain uses TRBV6-4 and TRBJ1-2; 7 bases agree with TRBD1. The CDR3 runs 15 residues. Germline lookup yields CDR1 MRHNA and CDR2 SNTAGT. The V and J ends lost 5 bases and 6 bases, in that order; junction bases with no gene match: 12. The CDR3 sequence is CASSYARTGVNGYTF. CDR3 DNA sequence: TGTGCCAGCAGTTACGCCCGAACAGGGGTGAATGGCTACACCTTC.

This clonotype was counted many times. The CDR3: CASSQEGGYGYTF. The CDR3 DNA reads TGTGCCAGCAGCCAAGAAGGGGGCTATGGCTACACCTTC. The chain carries TRBV3-1 and TRBJ1-2; D perhaps matches TRBD1 (6 bases). V lost 0 bases to trimming and J lost 4 bases, with 6 bases between them. The germline gives CDR1 LGHDT, CDR2 YNNKEL (reference sequence). The CDR3 consists of 13 residues.

This clonotype was counted ten times or more. The chain combines TRBV28 with TRBJ1-5; D gene uncertain. The ends were cut back, 2 bases at V and 2 bases at J, with 13 bases in the middle. The CDR3 length is 16 residues. Looked up from germline, CDR1 is MDHEN and CDR2 is SYDVKM. DNA of the CDR3: TGTGCCAGCAGTTTACGTAAATTTGGGGGCAATCAGCCCCAGCATTTT. Residues: CASSLRKFGGNQPQHF.

The rearrangement links TRBV27 to TRBJ1-5; 8 bases align to TRBD1. CDR3 size: 15 residues. Trimming at V came to 5 bases and at J to 6 bases, leaving 9 bases not matched to a gene. Germline CDR1 is MNHEY and CDR2 is SMNVEV (reference sequence). CDR3 DNA: TGTGCCAGCAGTCCCCGGGACAGGCTAACTCAGCCCCAGCATTTT. As protein: CASSPRDRLTQPQHF.

Points on this clonotype: Just one base apart from a much larger clone, this may be a read error. The gene calls are TRBV12-3 or TRBV12-4 and TRBJ1-6, with 8 nucleotides matching TRBD1. V lost 5 bases to trimming and J lost 6 bases; unmatched junction nucleotides: 6. The CDR3 contains 15 residues. The CDR3 region is CASSIQGAGNSPLHF. The CDR3 coding sequence is TGTGCCAGCAGTATCCAGGGGGCAGGTAATTCACCCCTCCACTTT.

The chain couples TRBV30 to TRBJ1-2; D is unclear. CDR1 is GTSNPN and CDR2 is SVGIG in the germline V gene (reference sequence). CDR3 length: 12 amino acids. V dropped 3 bases and J dropped 8 bases, with 13 bases sitting between them. The CDR3 DNA follows: TGTGCCTGGAGAACCGCGCTTAGGGGCTACACCTTC. Its translation: CAWRTALRGYTF.

V is TRBV5-6 and J is TRBJ1-2; the match to TRBD1 covers 7 bases. Germline trimming cut 4 bases from V and 7 bases from J; bases unmatched to any gene: 10. The CDR3 extends over 14 amino acids. Per germline, CDR1 SGHDT and CDR2 YYEEEE. CDR3 sequence reads: CASSPLTGVPGYTF. CDR3 sequence (DNA): TGTGCCAGCAGCCCCCTCACAGGGGTACCTGGCTACACCTTC.

There are a few counts of this clonotype. CDR3 bases: TGTGCCAGTAGTAGCCTACCGACAGGGGGCCAGCCCCAGCATTTT. This sequence encodes CASSSLPTGGQPQHF. The chain has TRBV19 and TRBJ1-5; TRBD1 matches at 10 bases. The J segment lost 7 bases and the V segment lost 4 bases, leaving 7 bases of the junction unmatched. The CDR3 has 15 residues. In germline, CDR1 is LNHDA, CDR2 SQIVND (reference sequence).

There are many counts of this clonotype. The genes are TRBV7-6 and TRBJ2-7, with TRBD2 matching over 12 bases. V shed 1 base, J shed 2 bases, and the junction held 3 bases outside the gene matches. The V gene's germline CDR1 is SGHVS and CDR2 FNYEAQ. The CDR3 covers 16 residues. The CDR3 DNA sequence: TGTGCCAGCAGCTTAGAAAGACTAGCGGGGGCCTACGAGCAGTACTTC. Its translation: CASSLERLAGAYEQYF. Looking up the rest from reference TRBV7-6 and TRBJ2-7 gives the full variable domain: GAGVSQSPRYKVTKRGQDVALRCDPISGHVSLYWYRQALGQGPEFLTYFNYEAQQDKSGLPNDRFSAERPEGSISTLTIQRTEQRDSAMYRCASSLERLAGAYEQYFGPGTRLTVT.

As concerns this clonotype: With a much larger clone just one base away, this may be a read error. Because it lacks the conserved phenylalanine or tryptophan at the end, this CDR3 is likely a read error. J is TRBJ1-1 and V is TRBV2, with TRBD1 identical over 7 bases. Germline CDR1 is SNHLY and CDR2 is FYNNEI. CDR3 length: 12 residues. The trim removed 9 bases at V and 0 bases at J, leaving 1 base unmatched. The CDR3: CASGTVNTEAFS. The CDR3 coding sequence is TGTGCCAGTGGGACAGTGAACACTGAAGCTTTCTCT.

The J gene is TRBJ1-2, the V gene TRBV29-1; perhaps TRBD1 as D (6 bases). Germline CDR1 SQVTM, CDR2 ANQGSEA. This CDR3 comprises 13 residues. CDR3 DNA sequence: TGCACCGTCCTTGGGGGGCACGACTATGGCTACACCTTC. Its protein is CTVLGGHDYGYTF.

For the CDR3, the DNA is TGCAGTGCTAGTGCTCCGGGACTAGCCTACCAAGAGACCCAGTACTTC. It encodes CSASAPGLAYQETQYF. The chain carries TRBV20-1 and TRBJ2-5; TRBD2 aligns across 9 bases. Germline CDR1 is DFQATT and CDR2 is SNEGSKA (reference sequence). This CDR3 contains 16 residues. The V segment lost 3 bases and the J segment 0 bases; nucleotides outside the gene matches: 8.

V gene TRBV7-9 combines with J gene TRBJ2-5, with D possibly being TRBD1 (7 bases). V dropped 5 bases and J dropped 0 bases, with 13 bases sitting between them. The V gene's germline CDR1 is SEHNR and CDR2 FQNEAQ (reference sequence). The CDR3 has 15 amino acids. CDR3 region: CASSRGTANQETQYF. The CDR3 DNA reads as TGTGCCAGCAGCCGCGGGACAGCTAACCAAGAGACCCAGTACTTC.

In its sample, this clonotype was seen many times. The CDR3 nucleotides read TGTGCCAGCACACTAGGCCGGGGGGGCGGGGAGACCCAGTACTTC. Translation: CASTLGRGGGETQYF. The J gene is TRBJ2-5, the V gene TRBV28; 8 bases map to TRBD2. V gave up 7 bases and J gave up 5 bases; unmatched junction bases: 12. In germline, CDR1 is MDHEN, CDR2 SYDVKM. CDR3 length equals 15 residues. Looking up the rest from reference TRBV28 and TRBJ2-5 gives the full variable domain: DVKVTQSSRYLVKRTGEKVFLECVQDMDHENMFWYRQDPGLGLRLIYFSYDVKMKEKGDIPEGYSVSREKKERFSLILESASTNQTSMYLCASTLGRGGGETQYFGPGTRLLVL.

At least ten counts were recorded for this clonotype. The genes are TRBV7-8 and TRBJ2-5; TRBD1 aligns across 12 bases. Losses at the gene ends were 5 bases for V and 1 base for J; bases not matched to a gene: 2. The CDR3 consists of 15 residues. Germline loops: CDR1 SGHVS, CDR2 FQNEAQ. The CDR3 reads CASSTGQGAQETQYF. CDR3 nucleotide sequence: TGTGCCAGCAGCACGGGACAGGGGGCCCAAGAGACCCAGTACTTC.

In its sample, this clonotype was seen many times. The chain employs TRBV11-2 and TRBJ1-6, with D maybe TRBD1 (6 bases). This CDR3 region has 15 residues. Germline V CDR1 and CDR2: SGHAT, FQNNGV. With 4 bases removed from V and 8 bases from J, the gap between germline ends came to 15 bases. For the CDR3, the DNA is TGTGCCAGCAGCTCGCAGGGGATCGGCGATTCACCCCTCCACTTT. Translation gives CASSSQGIGDSPLHF.

This clonotype was observed a few times. This sequence joins TRBV20-1 and TRBJ1-6; 8 bases align to TRBD1. Looked up from germline, CDR1 is DFQATT and CDR2 is SNEGSKA (reference sequence). V shed 2 bases and J 0 bases; nucleotides not matched to a gene: 9. This CDR3 comprises 18 residues. The CDR3 nucleotides are TGCAGTGCTAGAAGAGCAGGGGGCCTTTCCTCCTATAATTCACCCCTCCACTTT. Amino acid sequence: CSARRAGGLSSYNSPLHF.

Points on this clonotype: The junction and the germline gene differ at one end; a read error may be behind it. The chain combines TRBV20-1 with TRBJ1-1, with 11 bases fitting TRBD1. Germline V lookup: CDR1 DFQATT, CDR2 SNEGSKA (reference sequence). The CDR3 is 13 amino acids. CDR3 DNA sequence: TGCGGTGCTAGCGGACAGGGGGCGAGTAGGGCTTTCTTT. Amino acid sequence: CGASGQGASRAFF.

The CDR3 DNA reads as TGCGCCAGCAGCTTGGCCACGAGCTCCTACAATGAGCAGTTCTTC. This gives the protein CASSLATSSYNEQFF. This rearrangement joins TRBV5-1 to TRBJ2-1, with no clear D. The V gene's germline CDR1 is SGHRS and CDR2 YFSETQ. Between the trimmed V and J ends, which lost 0 bases and 0 bases, there was a span of 7 bases. The CDR3 totals 15 residues.

This clonotype was found many times. V usage is TRBV11-2 and J usage is TRBJ2-5, with no clear D. Germline V gene sequence: CDR1 SGHAT, CDR2 FQNNGV. There are 13 residues in the CDR3. Deletions cut 3 bases from V and 0 bases from J, with 5 bases between. The CDR3 nucleotides are TGTGCCAGCAGCTTGGCCGACCAAGAGACCCAGTACTTC. Translating gives CASSLADQETQYF. Full variable domain (rest looked up from reference TRBV11-2 and TRBJ2-5): EAGVAQSPRYKIIEKRQSVAFWCNPISGHATLYWYQQILGQGPKLLIQFQNNGVVDDSQLPKDRFSAERLKGVDSTLKIQPAKLEDSAVYLCASSLADQETQYFGPGTRLLVL.

In its sample, this clonotype was seen a few times. The chain employs TRBV10-3 and TRBJ1-5; unclear D gene. This CDR3 contains 14 residues. CDR1 ENHRY and CDR2 SYGVKD come from the germline V gene. V gave up 2 bases and J gave up 3 bases, with 8 bases separating them. CDR3 protein: CAISEPGDNQPQHF. CDR3 bases: TGTGCCATCAGTGAGCCCGGGGACAATCAGCCCCAGCATTTT.